These T cell receptor beta chains were read from a single sample in a study of tumor-infiltrating lymphocytes in primary liver carcinoma. TCRdb ran MiXCR on the multiplex PCR reads and lists one entry per CDR3 protein. Of more than 60,000 distinct CDR3 sequences listed, approximately 70% were seen once; the top ten hold 28%. The sequencing sample was made of liver tumor tissue from sampling region 4. The receptors shown here come from a man aged 40-49 years with primary liver carcinoma and hepatitis B virus infection. Each CDR3 is given with its conserved first and last residue. A D gene is named only where the DNA matches it firmly. Clone size is stated in some rows and not others, as once, few, many or a class when expanded.

clone size	D gene	V gene	J gene	CDR3 DNA	CDR3 protein
NA	TRBD1	TRBV7-3	TRBJ2-1	TGTGCCAACAGCACACAGGGGGATGAGCAGTTCTTC	CANSTQGDEQFF
once	TRBD2	TRBV7-9	TRBJ2-3	TGTGCCAGCAGCTTAAGACGGGCGGGAGGGACAGATACGCAGTATTTT	CASSLRRAGGTDTQYF
NA	TRBD1	TRBV14	TRBJ2-7	TGTGCCAGCAGCCATGGATCCGGGACAGGGATCTACGAGCAGTACTTT	CASSHGSGTGIYEQYF
many	NA	TRBV12-3/TRBV12-4	TRBJ2-1	TGTGCCAGCAGTTTACCGACCCTTGAACAGTTCTTC	CASSLPTLEQFF
NA	TRBD2	TRBV7-3	TRBJ2-1	TGTATCAGCAGTTTAAGGGGTGGACTAGCGGCGTACTCCTACAATGAGCAGTTCTTC	CISSLRGGLAAYSYNEQFF
many	TRBD2	TRBV5-5	TRBJ2-7	TGTGCCAGCAGCTGGGGACTAGCGGGGGAGCAGTACTTC	CASSWGLAGEQYF
many	TRBD2	TRBV6-5	TRBJ2-2	TGTGCCAGCAGGGAAGCGGGAGGGGTCGGGGAGCTGTTTTTT	CASREAGGVGELFF
NA	TRBD2	TRBV11-2	TRBJ2-5	TGTGCTAGCAACCATACTATGACTAGCGGGAGTGGAGAGACCCAGTACTTC	CASNHTMTSGSGETQYF
NA	TRBD1	TRBV27	TRBJ1-2	TGTGCCAGCAGCTTTAACAGGGGCTATGACTACACCTTC	CASSFNRGYDYTF
NA	NA	TRBV28	TRBJ1-1	TGTGCCAGTAGTTACCGCGGCAGTGGGGGCACTGAAGATTTCTTT	CASSYRGSGGTEDFF
NA	TRBD2	TRBV11-2	TRBJ2-7	TGTGTCAGCAGCCAATATTCGGGAGGGGACTACGAGCTGTACTTC	CVSSQYSGGDYELYF
many	TRBD1	TRBV29-1	TRBJ2-3	TGCACCGGGACAGGGGATGTGGATACGCAGTATTTT	CTGTGDVDTQYF
NA	TRBD2	TRBV6-5	TRBJ2-5	TGTGCCAGCAGATTGACTAGCGGTGTCCAAGGGACCCAGTACTTC	CASRLTSGVQGTQYF
NA	NA	TRBV11-2	TRBJ2-7	TGTGTTAGCAGCCAATATTCGGGAGGGGGCCACGAGCAGTACTTC	CVSSQYSGGGHEQYF
NA	NA	TRBV6-6	TRBJ2-3	TGTGCCAGCAGACCCCGCGCGACTGGCCTCACAGATACACAGTATTTT	CASRPRATGLTDTQYF
once	NA	TRBV4-1	TRBJ1-5	TGCGTCAGCAACCAAGATGGAGGGAGCAATCAGCCCCAGCATTTT	CVSNQDGGSNQPQHF
many	NA	TRBV5-1	TRBJ2-3	TGCGCCAGCAGCTTGTCCCCGGGCCAGCCGGATACGCAGTATTTT	CASSLSPGQPDTQYF
NA	NA	TRBV6-2/TRBV6-3	TRBJ2-7	TGTGCCGGCAGTTACCCCTCGAGGGTCGCGATTCCTAATGTCTACGAGCAGTACTTC	CAGSYPSRVAIPNVYEQYF
NA	TRBD2	TRBV11-1	TRBJ2-1	TGTGCCAGCAACCTGGGACTAACGGGGGAATTTGACAATGAGCAGTTCTTC	CASNLGLTGEFDNEQFF
NA	TRBD1	TRBV29-1	TRBJ2-5	TGCAGCGTTGGGCACGGGACAGGGGGTCTGGAGACCCAGTACTTC	CSVGHGTGGLETQYF
NA	NA	TRBV4-1	TRBJ2-7	TGCGCCAGCAGCCAAGGCGGCTACGGACAGTACTTC	CASSQGGYGQYF
NA	NA	TRBV7-3	TRBJ1-2	TGTACCAGCAGCTTAGAGCCAGGCCTCTATGGCTACACCTTC	CTSSLEPGLYGYTF
once	TRBD1	TRBV11-1	TRBJ1-1	TGCGCCAGCGGCTTAAGGGGGCCGGGGAACACTGGAGCTTTCTTT	CASGLRGPGNTGAFF
once	TRBD1	TRBV7-8	TRBJ2-5	TGTACCAGCAGCTCCCCCCCACCGGACAGGGCGGTGGAGACCCAGTACTTC	CTSSSPPPDRAVETQYF
NA	TRBD1	TRBV29-1	TRBJ2-7	TGCAGCGTCCTGACAGGGGCGGATTACGAGCAGTACTTC	CSVLTGADYEQYF
few	NA	TRBV28	TRBJ2-4	TGTGCCAGCAGTTCCATGGACGCCAACGGCATTCGGGGGCACATTCAGTACTTC	CASSSMDANGIRGHIQYF
many	NA	TRBV5-4	TRBJ1-2	TGTGCCAGCAGCTTGGTGACGGGGTATGGCTACACCTTC	CASSLVTGYGYTF
NA	NA	TRBV6-5	TRBJ2-2	TGTGTCAGCAGTTACTTCGCCGGGGAGCTGTTTTTT	CVSSYFAGELFF
NA	TRBD2	TRBV11-2	TRBJ2-7	TGTGCCAGCAGCCAATATTCGGGAGGGGGGTGCGAGGAGTACTTC	CASSQYSGGGCEEYF
NA	NA	TRBV12-3/TRBV12-4	TRBJ2-2	TGTGCCAGTAGTCCCAGGACAGCCGGGGAGCTGTCTTTT	CASSPRTAGELSF
NA	TRBD1	TRBV11-2	TRBJ2-7	TGTGCCAGCAGCATTGACCCGCCCGGACAGGGAAGCTACGTGCAGTACTTC	CASSIDPPGQGSYVQYF
few	NA	TRBV2	TRBJ2-5	TGTGCCAGCAGCCAATTGGGGGAGGAGACCCAGTACTTC	CASSQLGEETQYF
once	TRBD2	TRBV5-4	TRBJ2-1	TGTGCCAGCAGTCCGGGACTAGCGAGAGAGAATGAGCAGTTCTTC	CASSPGLARENEQFF
NA	TRBD1	TRBV12-3/TRBV12-4	TRBJ1-5	TGTGCCAGTATCCGACAGGGGTCGGTTCAGCCCCGGCAATTT	CASIRQGSVQPRQF
NA	NA	TRBV10-3	TRBJ1-1	TGTGCCATCAGTGAGACGGGACAAATGAACACCGAAGCTTTCTTT	CAISETGQMNTEAFF
NA	NA	TRBV2	TRBJ1-4	TGTGCCAGCAGTGAAGGTCCCGAAAAACTGTTTTTT	CASSEGPEKLFF
NA	NA	TRBV20-1	TRBJ2-7	TGCAGTGCTAGCCCCGGGTACGAGCAGTACTTC	CSASPGYEQYF
NA	NA	TRBV4-2	TRBJ2-7	TGTGCCAGCAGCCCGGACATCTATGAGCAGTACTTC	CASSPDIYEQYF
NA	NA	TRBV5-6	TRBJ2-1	TGTGCCAGCAGCCTCCCGGGCTTAAGCTCCTACAACGAGCAGTTCTTC	CASSLPGLSSYNEQFF
NA	NA	TRBV6-5	TRBJ2-7	TGTGCCAGCTCGCCCAACCCCCCGGGGACCGAGCAGTATTTC	CASSPNPPGTEQYF